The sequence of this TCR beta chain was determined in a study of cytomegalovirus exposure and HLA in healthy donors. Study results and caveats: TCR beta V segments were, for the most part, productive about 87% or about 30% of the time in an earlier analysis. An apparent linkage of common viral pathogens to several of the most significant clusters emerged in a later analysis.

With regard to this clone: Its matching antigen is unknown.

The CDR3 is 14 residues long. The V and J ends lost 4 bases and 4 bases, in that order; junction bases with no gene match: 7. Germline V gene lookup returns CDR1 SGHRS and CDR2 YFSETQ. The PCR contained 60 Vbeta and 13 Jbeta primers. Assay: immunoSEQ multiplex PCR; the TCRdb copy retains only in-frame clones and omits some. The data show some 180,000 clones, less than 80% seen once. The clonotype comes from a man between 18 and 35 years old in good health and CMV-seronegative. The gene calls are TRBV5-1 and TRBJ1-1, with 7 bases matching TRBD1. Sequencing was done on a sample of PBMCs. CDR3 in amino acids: CASSKGQASTEAFF. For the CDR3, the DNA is TGCGCCAGCAGCAAAGGACAGGCTTCCACTGAAGCTTTCTTT. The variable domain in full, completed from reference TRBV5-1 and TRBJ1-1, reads KAGVTQTPRYLIKTRGQQVTLSCSPISGHRSVSWYQQTPGQGLQFLFEYFSETQRNKGNFPGRFSGRQFSNSRSEMNVSTLELGDSALYLCASSKGQASTEAFFGQGTRLTVV.